This entry is about one T cell receptor (beta chain). What it recognizes is unknown. The same CDR3 is also encoded by other DNA sequences in this sample. The sample is drawn from a study of OX40 agonist ivuxolimab in advanced cancers. Study conclusions and caveats: Compared with others, partial responders at 0.1-3.0 mg/kg displayed clonal expansion among the lowest. The study observed clonal expansion of CD4+ and CD8+ blood T cells by week 6 at 0.1 to 3.0 mg/kg. Compared with CD4+, CD8+ T cells on average had more expanded clones.

The method was immunoSEQ multiplex PCR; TCRdb's version includes in-frame clones alone and lacks a portion of them. The data show 45,000 to 75,000 clones, roughly 80% seen once. With baseline, cycle 4 day 1, and cycle 7 day 1 as timepoints, blood was sampled. Per the germline V gene, CDR1 is LNHDA and CDR2 is SQIVND (reference sequence). Trimming removed 4 bases from V and 3 bases from J; junction bases left unmatched: 3. This CDR3 is 13 amino acids long. The TCR comes from an adult with an advanced solid tumor such as melanoma, head and neck, liver or kidney cancer. The chain recombines TRBV19 with TRBJ2-7, with 7 positions matching TRBD1. Sequenced here: CD4+ or CD8+ T cells sorted from blood, sampled in a trial of the OX40 agonist ivuxolimab. The CDR3 reads CASSRTGGYEQYF. The CDR3, as DNA: TGTGCCAGTAGTAGGACAGGAGGCTACGAGCAGTACTTC.